The T cell receptor (beta chain) described here comes from a study of Graves' ophthalmopathy and Graves' hyperthyroidism. Pregnant or lactating patients and those with other autoimmune diseases or uncontrolled infections were excluded. Clinical symptoms, serum thyroxine, TRAb, thyroid ultrasound and orbital computed tomography formed the basis of diagnosis. Germline V gene lookup returns CDR1 SGHRS and CDR2 YFSETQ. This CDR3 has 16 residues. With 2 bases removed from V and 3 bases from J, the gap between germline ends came to 17 bases. This clonotype was counted a few times. RNA served as the template for amplifying TCR beta CDR3 regions. HTBI primers were used in a first-round RT-PCR, which preceded a second-round multiplex PCR. TCRdb analysed the multiplex PCR reads with MiXCR anew, one entry per CDR3 protein. The repertoire holds about 1.1 million distinct CDR3 sequences, 35% to 45% seen once, with around 10% in the top ten.

This TCR was recovered from an adult man with Graves' hyperthyroidism. Material for sequencing was peripheral blood or thyroid tissue (not recorded which). The gene calls are TRBV5-1 and TRBJ2-5; D call uncertain. DNA for the CDR3: TGCGCCAGCAGCTTTCGGCCCTACGGTTCTGAAGAGACCCAGTACTTC. Amino acids: CASSFRPYGSEETQYF.